What follows is one T cell receptor (beta chain) and its context. This may be a read error: a much more frequent sequence differs by one nucleotide. Germline V gives CDR1 MNHNS, CDR2 SASEGT. This CDR3 has 12 amino acids. V lost 8 bases to trimming and J lost 5 bases, with 12 bases between them. The sample is drawn from a study of regulatory T cells in long-lasting Graves disease. Time point defined: newly diagnosed GD, antithyroid drugs for less than 3 months. RNA from PBMCs was the source of the TCR library. Building the TCR beta libraries relied on iRepertoire HTBI primers, and CDR3 regions underwent Arm-PCR. TCRdb re-called the multiplex PCR reads through MiXCR, storing one row per CDR3 protein. The repertoire includes hundreds of thousands of distinct CDR3 sequences, 15% to 20% of them detected once, and about 18% sits in the top ten. The data also belong to a second study, concerning T cells in Graves' hyperthyroidism and ophthalmopathy. That source adds: Disease duration under 2 months; hyperthyroidism patients were aged 18 to 65.

The TCR originated in a woman in her thirties with Graves disease. The sample in question was peripheral blood mononuclear cells (PBMCs), obtained at new diagnosis, from a patient treated with antithyroid drugs. J is TRBJ1-2 and V is TRBV6-1; D is undetermined. The chain's CDR3 is CASGQRAYGYTF. The CDR3 nucleotides read TGTGCCAGCGGGCAGAGGGCATATGGCTACACCTTC.